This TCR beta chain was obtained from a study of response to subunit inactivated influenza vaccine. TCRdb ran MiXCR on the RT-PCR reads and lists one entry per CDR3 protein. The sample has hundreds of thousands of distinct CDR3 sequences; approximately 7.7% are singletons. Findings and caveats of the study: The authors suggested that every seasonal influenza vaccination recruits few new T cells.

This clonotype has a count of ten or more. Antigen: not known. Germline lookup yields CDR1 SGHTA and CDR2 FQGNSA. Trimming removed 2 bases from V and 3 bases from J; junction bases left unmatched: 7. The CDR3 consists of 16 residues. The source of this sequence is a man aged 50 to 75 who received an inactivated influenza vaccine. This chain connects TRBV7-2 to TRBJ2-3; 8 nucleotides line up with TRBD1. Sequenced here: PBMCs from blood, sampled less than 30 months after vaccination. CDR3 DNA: TGTGCCAGCAGCTTACAAACAGGGGGGCGGACAGATACGCAGTATTTT. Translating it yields CASSLQTGGRTDTQYF.